This T cell receptor beta chain is drawn from a study of blood T cells in healthy people across ages. Together with a sample-barcoded 5' primer, a J-beta primer mix was included in a second PCR lasting about 7 to 11 cycles. Tags on each cDNA molecule came from a template-switch adaptor with 12 random nucleotides. TCRdb processed the 5' RACE reads anew with MiXCR; each CDR3 protein has one entry. The table has 1,800,000 or so distinct CDR3 sequences, more than 35% seen once. The study drew donors from healthy Caucasian individuals in Russia aged roughly 6 to 90. This clonotype was found many times. Germline V gene data show CDR1 as KGHSH and CDR2 as LQKENI. The CDR3 runs 15 residues. The V and J ends lost 3 bases and 3 bases, in that order; junction bases with no gene match: 7.

The clonotype originates from a human donor in good health. The source material was blood. V gene TRBV18 combines with J gene TRBJ1-1, with 7 bases fitting TRBD1. The CDR3 loop is CASSPAGGGDTEAFF. DNA for the CDR3: TGTGCCAGCTCACCCGCAGGGGGTGGGGACACTGAAGCTTTCTTT.